Listed here are 21 T cell receptor beta chains from one sample, sequenced in a study of identical twins. TCRdb itself ran the 5' RACE reads through MiXCR, one entry per CDR3 protein. The sample shows 240,000 or so distinct CDR3 sequences, roughly 12% of them seen only once. These data also featured in a second study, about yellow fever vaccine responses in identical twins.

Sequenced material: memory (CD45RO+) T cells sorted from blood. These receptors originate from a woman between 18 and 30 years old in good health.

This clonotype was seen only a few times. The germline gene is not matched at one end of the junction; a read error may be the cause. V and J are TRBV7-2 and TRBJ2-3; 8 positions agree with TRBD2. The length of the CDR3 is 15 residues. Germline values: CDR1 SGHTA, CDR2 FQGNSA. The CDR3 DNA reads as TGTGCCAGCACCTTACTAGCGGATAGCACAGATACGCAGTATTTT. Translation: CASTLLADSTDTQYF.

The chain carries TRBV12-3 or TRBV12-4 and TRBJ2-3; 8 bases align to TRBD1. The CDR3 is 16 amino acids. Losses at the gene ends were 5 bases for V and 1 base for J; bases not matched to a gene: 8. In DNA, the CDR3 is TGTGCCAGCAGTAGACAGGGGTTGATCGGCACAGATACGCAGTATTTT. Encoded protein: CASSRQGLIGTDTQYF.

The chain recombines TRBV9 with TRBJ2-2, with D possibly TRBD1 on 5 matching bases. This CDR3 has 16 residues. CDR1 is SGDLS and CDR2 is YYNGEE in the germline V gene. The V gene lost 4 bases and the J gene lost 0 bases, with 13 bases spanning the gap. The CDR3 spells CASSLIRVSNTGELFF. The CDR3 nucleotides are TGTGCCAGCAGCCTGATCAGGGTTTCGAACACCGGGGAGCTGTTTTTT.

The sample holds many counts of this clonotype. The chain carries TRBV6-5 and TRBJ2-3; D is perhaps TRBD2 (5 bases). The ends were cut back, 0 bases at V and 1 base at J, with 14 bases in the middle. This CDR3 comprises 17 residues. Germline V lookup: CDR1 MNHEY, CDR2 SVGAGI. Here the CDR3 reads CASSYSSPGSGTDTQYF. As DNA, the CDR3 is TGTGCCAGCAGTTACTCGAGTCCGGGGTCTGGCACAGATACGCAGTATTTT.

The sample holds a few counts of this clonotype. CDR3 region: CSVENSPNTEAFF. The CDR3 nucleotides are TGCAGCGTTGAGAACTCACCGAACACTGAAGCTTTCTTT. J is TRBJ1-1 and V is TRBV29-1, with D uncertain. Trimming took 3 bases from V and 1 from J, leaving 9 bases between them. CDR1 SQVTM and CDR2 ANQGSEA come from the germline V gene. This CDR3 is 13 amino acids long.

This clonotype was counted between two and nine times. The chain uses TRBV5-6 and TRBJ2-1, with 7 bases fitting TRBD2. V dropped 6 bases and J dropped 0; count of bases not matched to a gene: 6. This CDR3 contains 15 residues. Germline CDR1 SGHDT, CDR2 YYEEEE. Written as DNA, the CDR3 is TGTGCCAGCACCCTAGCGGCGAGCTCCTACAATGAGCAGTTCTTC. As protein: CASTLAASSYNEQFF.

At least ten counts were recorded for this clonotype. The chain joins TRBV20-1 to TRBJ2-3; 11 bases agree with TRBD2. Losses at the gene ends were 1 base for V and 2 bases for J; bases not matched to a gene: 11. Germline V lookup: CDR1 DFQATT, CDR2 SNEGSKA (reference sequence). This CDR3 spans 18 amino acids. CDR3 DNA sequence: TGCAGTGCTAGAGCCCCAGGACTAGCGGGTGATTTCACAGATACGCAGTATTTT. This gives the protein CSARAPGLAGDFTDTQYF.

The chain carries TRBV7-2 and TRBJ2-7, with 7 positions matching TRBD2. CDR1 is SGHTA and CDR2 is FQGNSA in the germline V gene. The CDR3 runs to 14 residues. V trimming: 5 bases; J trimming: 3 bases; junction bases outside the gene matches: 7. CDR3 amino acids: CASSRSTSNYEQYF. The CDR3 nucleotides read TGTGCCAGCAGCCGCTCGACTAGCAACTACGAGCAGTACTTC.

This clonotype occurred a few times. The chain carries TRBV6-2 or TRBV6-3 and TRBJ1-5, with D hard to call. Germline V gene sequence: CDR1 MNHEY, CDR2 SVGEGT. The V and J ends lost 2 bases and 5 bases respectively, with 7 bases between them. This CDR3 is 13 amino acids long. The CDR3 nucleotides are TGTGCCAGCAGTTACAGTAGGGATCAGCCCCAGCATTTT. Translated, it gives CASSYSRDQPQHF.

A few counts support this clonotype. The chain links TRBV7-2 to TRBJ2-7, with TRBD2 matching 7 bases. CDR3 size: 15 residues. Germline V gene data show CDR1 as SGHTA and CDR2 as FQGNSA. V shed 1 base, J shed 0 bases, and the junction held 3 bases outside the gene matches. CDR3 amino acids: CASSLEAGSSYEQYF. The DNA of the CDR3 is TGTGCCAGCAGCTTAGAAGCGGGGAGCTCCTACGAGCAGTACTTC.

The rearrangement uses TRBV20-1 and TRBJ2-7; 7 bases are a match to TRBD1. CDR3 length: 15 amino acids. The germline gives CDR1 DFQATT, CDR2 SNEGSKA (reference sequence). V lost 2 bases to trimming and J lost 4 bases; unmatched junction nucleotides: 11. Here the CDR3 DNA reads TGCAGTGCTAGACAGCCCCGACAGGGTACATACGAGCAGTACTTC. Amino acids: CSARQPRQGTYEQYF.

The chain uses TRBV20-1 and TRBJ1-4; D call uncertain. This CDR3 spans 13 amino acids. V was shortened by 3 bases and J by 8 bases, with 13 bases between the two germline ends. Looked up from germline, CDR1 is DFQATT and CDR2 is SNEGSKA (reference sequence). The CDR3 nucleotides read TGCAGTGCTAGTCCCGGGTTGCAGGAAAAACTGTTTTTT. It codes for CSASPGLQEKLFF.

In its sample, this clonotype was seen a few times. This chain connects TRBV7-2 to TRBJ2-5; 9 positions match TRBD2. The CDR3 is made up of 16 amino acids. CDR1 SGHTA and CDR2 FQGNSA come from the germline V gene. The V segment lost 4 bases and the J segment 2 bases; nucleotides outside the gene matches: 8. CDR3 sequence reads: CASSSRSAGGQETQYF. The CDR3 coding sequence is TGTGCCAGCAGCTCCCGGTCAGCGGGAGGTCAAGAGACCCAGTACTTC.

The sample holds one count of this clonotype. The chain uses TRBV25-1 and TRBJ2-2; TRBD1 aligns across 8 bases. Germline V lookup: CDR1 MGHDK, CDR2 SYGVNS. V shed 5 bases and J 7 bases; nucleotides not matched to a gene: 9. The CDR3 has 15 residues. CDR3 DNA sequence: TGTGCCAGCAGTAGGCGGCAGGGGGCTGGCGGGGAGCTGTTTTTT. This gives the protein CASSRRQGAGGELFF. The whole variable domain, filled in from reference TRBV25-1 and TRBJ2-2, reads EADIYQTPRYLVIGTGKKITLECSQTMGHDKMYWYQQDPGMELHLIHYSYGVNSTEKGDLSSESTVSRIRTEHFPLTLESARPSHTSQYLCASSRRQGAGGELFFGEGSRLTVL.

This clonotype was detected many times. The gene calls are TRBV10-3 and TRBJ2-1; D is unclear. Germline V gives CDR1 ENHRY, CDR2 SYGVKD. The CDR3 is made up of 12 amino acids. Trimming removed 4 bases from V and 3 bases from J, with 4 bases in between. The CDR3 is CAISGSYNEQFF. The DNA for the CDR3 is TGTGCCATCAGTGGTAGCTACAATGAGCAGTTCTTC.

The V gene is TRBV20-1, the J gene TRBJ2-1; D may be TRBD1 (5 bases). The germline CDR1 and CDR2 sequences are DFQATT and SNEGSKA (reference sequence). V was pared by 5 bases and J by 3 bases, with 14 bases between. The CDR3 has 14 amino acids. The CDR3: CSAGATEYYNEQFF. Written as DNA, the CDR3 is TGCAGTGCTGGAGCGACAGAATACTACAATGAGCAGTTCTTC.

The chain carries TRBV2 and TRBJ2-1; maybe TRBD1 (5 bases). The germline V and J ends were trimmed by 6 bases and 9 bases, with 15 bases remaining between them. Germline loops: CDR1 SNHLY, CDR2 FYNNEI. The CDR3 is made up of 13 amino acids. In DNA form, the CDR3 reads TGTGCCAGCAGCCTTCAGGGTTCCCGTGAGCAGTTCTTC. Protein product: CASSLQGSREQFF.

The CDR3 sequence: CASSSPSGTDTQYF. The DNA of the CDR3 is TGTGCCAGCAGCTCCCCTAGCGGCACAGATACGCAGTATTTT. This chain connects TRBV5-6 to TRBJ2-3; a weak D match, TRBD2 (6 bases). Germline CDR1 and CDR2: SGHDT and YYEEEE. CDR3 length: 14 residues. V was trimmed by 3 bases and J by 1 base, leaving 9 bases between them.

This clonotype appeared many times. This chain uses TRBV3-1 with TRBJ1-1; no reliable D call. CDR1 is LGHDT, CDR2 YNNKEL, per germline (reference sequence). CDR3 length equals 16 residues. V lost 2 bases and J lost 4, with 17 bases in between. CDR3 DNA: TGTGCCAGCAGCCAAAGATCGAACTTTTTAGGCACTGAAGCTTTCTTT. It encodes CASSQRSNFLGTEAFF.

In its sample, this clonotype was seen a few times. This chain connects TRBV15 to TRBJ2-1, with TRBD1 matching over 8 bases. The ends lost 0 bases at V and 4 bases at J; junction bases unmatched: 5. CDR3 size: 16 residues. Per the germline V gene, CDR1 is LNHNV and CDR2 is YYDKDF (reference sequence). The CDR3 sequence: CATSRDGRGLYNEQFF. For the CDR3, the DNA is TGTGCCACCAGCAGAGATGGCAGGGGGCTATACAATGAGCAGTTCTTC.

At least ten counts were recorded for this clonotype. The genes are TRBV5-1 and TRBJ2-1; TRBD2 might be the D (5 bases). Between the trimmed V and J ends, which lost 0 bases and 13 bases, there was a span of 11 bases. Germline V gene lookup returns CDR1 SGHRS and CDR2 YFSETQ. This CDR3 region has 12 residues. This CDR3 is CASSLAGLAQFF. Written as DNA, the CDR3 is TGCGCCAGCAGCTTGGCGGGGTTGGCTCAGTTCTTC.